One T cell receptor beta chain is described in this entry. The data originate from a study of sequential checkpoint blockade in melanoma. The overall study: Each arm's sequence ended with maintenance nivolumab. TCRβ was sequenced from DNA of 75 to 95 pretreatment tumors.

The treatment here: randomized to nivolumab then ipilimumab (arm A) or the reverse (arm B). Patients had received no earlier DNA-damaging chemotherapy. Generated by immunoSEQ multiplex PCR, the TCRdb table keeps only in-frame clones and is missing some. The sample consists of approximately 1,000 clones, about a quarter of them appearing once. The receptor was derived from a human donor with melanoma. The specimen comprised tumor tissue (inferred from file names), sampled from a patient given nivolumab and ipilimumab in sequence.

The DNA of the CDR3 is TGTGCCAGCAGTCCCAGGGTTCGTACAGATACGCAGTATTTT. It encodes CASSPRVRTDTQYF. The V and J genes are TRBV6-8 and TRBJ2-3; TRBD1 might be the D (5 bases). V lost 5 bases and J 3 bases, leaving 12 bases between the germline ends. Germline values: CDR1 MNHGY, CDR2 SAAAGT. The CDR3 sequence is 14 residues long.